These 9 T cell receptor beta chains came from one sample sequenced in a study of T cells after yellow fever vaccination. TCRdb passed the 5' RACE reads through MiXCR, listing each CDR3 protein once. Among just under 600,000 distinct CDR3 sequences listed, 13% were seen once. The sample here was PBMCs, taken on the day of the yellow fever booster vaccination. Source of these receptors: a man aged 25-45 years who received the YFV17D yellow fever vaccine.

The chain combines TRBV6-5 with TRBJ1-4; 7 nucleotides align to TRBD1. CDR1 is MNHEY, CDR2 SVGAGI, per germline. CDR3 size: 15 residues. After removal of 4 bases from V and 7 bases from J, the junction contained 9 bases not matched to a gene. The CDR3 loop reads CASSSQGQRGEKLFF. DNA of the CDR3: TGTGCCAGCAGTTCCCAGGGACAGCGGGGTGAAAAACTGTTTTTT.

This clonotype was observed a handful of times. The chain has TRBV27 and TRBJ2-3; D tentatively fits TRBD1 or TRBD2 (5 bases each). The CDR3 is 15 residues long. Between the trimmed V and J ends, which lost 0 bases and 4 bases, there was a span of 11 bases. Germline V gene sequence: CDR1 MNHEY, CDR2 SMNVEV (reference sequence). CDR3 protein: CASSLSNRGPDTQYF. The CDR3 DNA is TGTGCCAGCAGTTTATCGAATCGGGGACCAGATACGCAGTATTTT.

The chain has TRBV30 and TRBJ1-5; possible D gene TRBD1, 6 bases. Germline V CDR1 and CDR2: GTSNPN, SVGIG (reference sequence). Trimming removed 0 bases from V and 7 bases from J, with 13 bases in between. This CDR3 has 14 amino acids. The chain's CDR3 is CAWSVGHGGQPQHF. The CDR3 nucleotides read TGTGCCTGGAGTGTAGGGCATGGGGGCCAGCCCCAGCATTTT.

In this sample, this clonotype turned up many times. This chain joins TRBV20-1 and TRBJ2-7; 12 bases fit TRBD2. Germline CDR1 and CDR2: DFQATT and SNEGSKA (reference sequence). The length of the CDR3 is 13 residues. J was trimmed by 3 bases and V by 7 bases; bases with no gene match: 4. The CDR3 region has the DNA TGCAGTGGGTTACTAGCGGGAGGCTACGAGCAGTACTTC. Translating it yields CSGLLAGGYEQYF.

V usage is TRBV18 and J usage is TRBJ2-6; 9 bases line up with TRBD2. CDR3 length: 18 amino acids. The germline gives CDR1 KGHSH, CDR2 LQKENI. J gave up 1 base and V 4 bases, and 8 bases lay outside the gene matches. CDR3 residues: CASSRDSGSISGANVLTF. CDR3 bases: TGTGCCAGCTCACGGGATAGCGGGAGTATTTCTGGGGCCAACGTCCTGACTTTC. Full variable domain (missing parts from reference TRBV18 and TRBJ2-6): NAGVMQNPRHLVRRRGQEARLRCSPMKGHSHVYWYRQLPEEGLKFMVYLQKENIIDESGMPKERFSAEFPKEGPSILRIQQVVRGDSAAYFCASSRDSGSISGANVLTFGAGSRLTVL.

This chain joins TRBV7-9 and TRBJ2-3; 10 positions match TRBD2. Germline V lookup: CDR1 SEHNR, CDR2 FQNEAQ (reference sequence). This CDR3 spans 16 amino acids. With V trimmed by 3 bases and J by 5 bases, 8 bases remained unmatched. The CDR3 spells CASSLGTSAMGDTQYF. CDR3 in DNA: TGTGCCAGCAGCTTGGGGACTAGCGCAATGGGAGATACGCAGTATTTT.

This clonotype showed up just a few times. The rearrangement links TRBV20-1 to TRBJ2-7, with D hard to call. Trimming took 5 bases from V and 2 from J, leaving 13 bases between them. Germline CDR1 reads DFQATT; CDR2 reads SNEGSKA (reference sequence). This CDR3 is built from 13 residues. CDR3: CSARLSKAYEQYF. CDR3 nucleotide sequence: TGCAGTGCTCGCCTCTCGAAAGCCTACGAGCAGTACTTC.

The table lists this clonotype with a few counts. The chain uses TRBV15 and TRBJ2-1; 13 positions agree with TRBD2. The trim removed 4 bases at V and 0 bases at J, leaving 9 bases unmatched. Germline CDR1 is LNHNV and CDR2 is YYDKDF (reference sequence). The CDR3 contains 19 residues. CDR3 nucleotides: TGTGCCACCAGCAAAGAACTAGCGGGAGGGCCTCGCTCCTACAATGAGCAGTTCTTC. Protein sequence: CATSKELAGGPRSYNEQFF.

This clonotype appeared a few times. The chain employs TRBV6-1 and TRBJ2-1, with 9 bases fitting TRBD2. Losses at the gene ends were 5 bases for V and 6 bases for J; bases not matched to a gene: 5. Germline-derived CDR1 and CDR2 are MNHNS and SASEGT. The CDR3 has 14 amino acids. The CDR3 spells CASSNSGSGNEQFF. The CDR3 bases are TGTGCCAGCAGTAATAGCGGGAGCGGCAATGAGCAGTTCTTC.